These 10 T cell receptor beta chains originate from one sample sequenced in a study of T-cell memory formation after mild COVID-19. TCRdb redid the calling of the 5' RACE reads with MiXCR, one entry per CDR3 protein. This sample yields 290,000 or so distinct CDR3 sequences, of which 15% to 20% are seen a single time; 20% to 25% belongs to the top ten. What was sequenced was PBMCs or a T cell subset sorted from them (not recorded which). Source of these receptors: a man younger than 30 who had mild COVID-19 (a few samples of this study predate the infection). Cell type and time point are not known.

This rearrangement joins TRBV7-6 to TRBJ2-1; D gene uncertain. Germline CDR1 and CDR2: SGHVS and FNYEAQ. The V gene lost 1 base and the J gene lost 5 bases, with 12 bases spanning the gap. CDR3 length: 15 residues. This chain's CDR3 is CASSLVPTGHNEQFF. In DNA form, the CDR3 reads TGTGCCAGCAGCTTAGTACCGACCGGCCACAATGAGCAGTTCTTC.

The chain carries TRBV15 and TRBJ2-4, with 8 bases that match TRBD2. Looked up from germline, CDR1 is LNHNV and CDR2 is YYDKDF (reference sequence). This CDR3 has 14 amino acids. V was pared by 0 bases and J by 7 bases, with 2 bases of the junction left unmatched. CDR3 sequence reads: CATSREVAGNIQYF. DNA for the CDR3: TGTGCCACCAGCAGAGAGGTAGCGGGGAACATTCAGTACTTC.

J is TRBJ1-1 and V is TRBV2, with a tentative D call TRBD1 (5 bases). Germline CDR1 reads SNHLY; CDR2 reads FYNNEI. This CDR3 has 12 residues. Trimming removed 3 bases from V and 7 bases from J, with 9 bases in between. The CDR3 here is CASSDRANEAFF. The CDR3 DNA reads TGTGCCAGCAGTGACAGGGCGAATGAAGCTTTCTTT.

The chain uses TRBV5-1 and TRBJ1-3; weak D call: TRBD1 (6 bases). This CDR3 contains 16 residues. Germline V lookup: CDR1 SGHRS, CDR2 YFSETQ. With 4 bases removed from V and 3 bases from J, the gap between germline ends came to 17 bases. CDR3 in DNA: TGCGCCAGCAGCCTTGGGGGGCCAGACTATGGAAACACCATATATTTT. This codes for CASSLGGPDYGNTIYF.

This clonotype was seen more than once but under ten times. The CDR3 nucleotides read TGCAGTGCTAGAGTAGGATCCTCTGGGGCCAACGTCCTGACTTTC. Its protein product is CSARVGSSGANVLTF. This chain links TRBV20-1 with TRBJ2-6; D remains ambiguous. The germline V gene has CDR1 DFQATT and CDR2 SNEGSKA (reference sequence). Trimming left V 1 base short and J 0 bases short, with 7 bases between. This CDR3 is built from 15 residues.

In this sample, this clonotype turned up a few times. V and J are TRBV28 and TRBJ2-3; D possibly matches TRBD1 or TRBD2 (5 bases each). Per germline, CDR1 MDHEN and CDR2 SYDVKM. The length of the CDR3 is 12 residues. The ends were cut back, 6 bases at V and 7 bases at J, with 11 bases in the middle. The DNA of the CDR3 is TGTGCCAGCAGGACGGGGCGGAATACGCAGTATTTT. Residues: CASRTGRNTQYF. Based on the CDR3 plus reference TRBV28 and TRBJ2-3, the full variable domain is DVKVTQSSRYLVKRTGEKVFLECVQDMDHENMFWYRQDPGLGLRLIYFSYDVKMKEKGDIPEGYSVSREKKERFSLILESASTNQTSMYLCASRTGRNTQYFGPGTRLTVL.

The rearrangement uses TRBV6-5 and TRBJ2-2; 8 nucleotides line up with TRBD2. The V and J ends lost 1 base and 7 bases, in that order; junction bases with no gene match: 8. The CDR3 length is 16 residues. Germline-derived CDR1 and CDR2 are MNHEY and SVGAGI. In DNA, the CDR3 is TGTGCCAGCAGTTACTTCTCCGGGGGGGTCAGCGGGGAGCTGTTTTTT. It is translated as CASSYFSGGVSGELFF.

This chain uses TRBV7-9 with TRBJ1-1, with D unresolved. Germline CDR1 and CDR2: SEHNR and FQNEAQ (reference sequence). CDR3 length: 14 amino acids. V was clipped by 7 bases and J by 5 bases, with 17 bases between them. CDR3 bases: TGTGCCAGCACCTCCGGGGAGGAGGGTACTGAAGCTTTCTTT. This gives the protein CASTSGEEGTEAFF. Drawing the rest from reference TRBV7-9 and TRBJ1-1, the complete variable domain is DTGVSQNPRHKITKRGQNVTFRCDPISEHNRLYWYRQTLGQGPEFLTYFQNEAQLEKSRLLSDRFSAERPKGSFSTLEIQRTEQGDSAMYLCASTSGEEGTEAFFGQGTRLTVV.

This clonotype came up many times. The chain carries TRBV12-3 or TRBV12-4 and TRBJ1-5, with 7 bases matching TRBD1. V lost 0 bases to trimming and J lost 4 bases; unmatched junction nucleotides: 6. CDR3 length: 16 residues. The CDR3 sequence is CASSLAVGDSNQPQHF. DNA of the CDR3: TGTGCCAGCAGTTTAGCGGTGGGGGACAGTAATCAGCCCCAGCATTTT.

This clonotype was counted only a few times. The chain combines TRBV20-1 with TRBJ2-3, with D possibly being TRBD1 (5 bases). The CDR3 totals 14 residues. The V and J ends lost 1 base and 4 bases respectively, with 12 bases between them. Germline assignment: CDR1 DFQATT and CDR2 SNEGSKA (reference sequence). The CDR3 reads CSARGRVRADTQYF. The CDR3 coding sequence is TGCAGTGCTAGAGGCAGGGTTAGGGCAGATACGCAGTATTTT.